This TCR beta chain was found in a study of cytomegalovirus exposure and HLA in healthy donors. This CDR3 contains 13 residues. Trimming pared 5 bases from V and 3 bases from J, leaving 7 bases between. Germline V lookup: CDR1 SGHTA, CDR2 FQGNSA. The PCR had 60 Vbeta and 13 Jbeta primers. The method was immunoSEQ multiplex PCR; TCRdb's version includes in-frame clones alone and lacks a portion of them. The sample carries some 210,000 clones, about 77% recorded once. Donors consisted of healthy bone marrow donors. This sequence originates from a young woman in good health and CMV-seropositive. Sequencing was performed on PBMCs. The chain carries TRBV7-2 and TRBJ1-4; D possibly corresponds to TRBD1 (6 bases). The CDR3 region is CASSPGANEKLFF. The CDR3 nucleotides read TGTGCCAGCAGCCCAGGGGCTAATGAAAAACTGTTTTTT. Full variable domain (missing parts from reference TRBV7-2 and TRBJ1-4): GAGVSQSPSNKVTEKGKDVELRCDPISGHTALYWYRQSLGQGLEFLIYFQGNSAPDKSGLPSDRFSAERTGGSVSTLTIQRTQQEDSAVYLCASSPGANEKLFFGSGTQLSVL.